The entry below gives a single T cell receptor beta chain sequence along with its context. As processed by the authors: Reference gene primers were amplified, and this amplification served to estimate nucleated cell counts. Sequencing was performed with immunoSEQ multiplex PCR; in TCRdb, only in-frame clones are kept and a portion is missing. D and trimming were read from the DNA, whereas the V and J calls and clone size are those reported in that table. The profile covers 90,000 to 120,000 clones, with 85% to 90% appearing a single time and 32% taken by the ten largest. This specimen comes from a study of blood T cell repertoires in COVID-19. The wider study: Donors in the United States, Italy and Spain gave samples during acute or convalescent COVID-19.

V was cut by 1 base and J by 4 bases, with 8 bases left in between. There are 13 residues in the CDR3. Germline CDR1 and CDR2: GTSNPN and SVGIG (reference sequence). This chain uses TRBV30 with TRBJ2-1; D is perhaps TRBD1 (5 bases). The sample comprised peripheral blood. This clonotype originated in an elderly woman with acute or convalescent COVID-19. The CDR3 DNA follows: TGTGCCTGGAGTGGTAAGGGGTACAATGAGCAGTTCTTC. Its translation: CAWSGKGYNEQFF.